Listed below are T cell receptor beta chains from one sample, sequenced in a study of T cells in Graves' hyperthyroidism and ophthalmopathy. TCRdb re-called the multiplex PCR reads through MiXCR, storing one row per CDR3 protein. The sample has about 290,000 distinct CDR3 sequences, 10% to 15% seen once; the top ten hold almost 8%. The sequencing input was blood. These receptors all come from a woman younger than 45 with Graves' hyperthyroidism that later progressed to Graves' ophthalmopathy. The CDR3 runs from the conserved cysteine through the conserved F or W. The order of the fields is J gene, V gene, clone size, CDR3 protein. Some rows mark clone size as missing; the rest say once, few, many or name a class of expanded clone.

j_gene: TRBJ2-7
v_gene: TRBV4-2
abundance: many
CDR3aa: CASSQGWTNTYEQYF

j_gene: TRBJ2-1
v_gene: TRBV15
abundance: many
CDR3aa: CATSLRERSYNEQFF

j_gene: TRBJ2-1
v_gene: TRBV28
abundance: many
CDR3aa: CASSPRGMGNEQFF

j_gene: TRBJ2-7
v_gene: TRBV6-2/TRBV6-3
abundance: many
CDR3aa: CASSYSLSSYEQYF

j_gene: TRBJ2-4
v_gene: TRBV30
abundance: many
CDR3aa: CAWGKGAGGRYF

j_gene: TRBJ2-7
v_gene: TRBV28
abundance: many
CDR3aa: CASSLVGTGTYEQYF

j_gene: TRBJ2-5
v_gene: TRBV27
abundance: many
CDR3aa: CASSFGRGIETQYF

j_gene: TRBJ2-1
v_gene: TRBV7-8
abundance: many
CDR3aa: CASSKLGFAYNEQFF

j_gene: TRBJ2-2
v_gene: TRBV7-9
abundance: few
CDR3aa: CASSLGLAGVGTGELFF

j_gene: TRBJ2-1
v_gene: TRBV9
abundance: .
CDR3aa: CASSPASGKYNEQFF

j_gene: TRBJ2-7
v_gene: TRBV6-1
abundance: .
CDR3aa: CASSSRLSPYEQYF

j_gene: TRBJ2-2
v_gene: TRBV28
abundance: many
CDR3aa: CASSSPRVTNTGELFF

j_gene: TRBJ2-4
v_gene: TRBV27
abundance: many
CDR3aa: CASWTRASAGIQYF

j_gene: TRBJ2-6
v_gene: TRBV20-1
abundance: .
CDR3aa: CSARDSQGAGANVLTF

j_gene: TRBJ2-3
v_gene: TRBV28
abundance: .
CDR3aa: CASTSRRTGTDTQYF

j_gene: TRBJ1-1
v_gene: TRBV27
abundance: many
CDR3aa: CASSFWLNTEAFF

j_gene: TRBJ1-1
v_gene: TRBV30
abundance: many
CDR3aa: CAWESTEAFF

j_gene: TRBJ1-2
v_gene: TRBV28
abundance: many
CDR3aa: CASSLTLPGPNYGYTF

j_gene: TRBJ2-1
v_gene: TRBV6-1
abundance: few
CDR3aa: CASSRLSSYNEQFF

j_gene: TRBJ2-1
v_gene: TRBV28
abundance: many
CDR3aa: CASSRGAESRWEQFF

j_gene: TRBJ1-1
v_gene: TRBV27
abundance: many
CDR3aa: CASRMGTGGPNTEAFF

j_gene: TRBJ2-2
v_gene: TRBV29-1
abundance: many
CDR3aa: CSVAGTLNTGELFF